This T cell receptor beta chain was retrieved from a study of CD8+CD57+ T cells in acquired aplastic anemia. Study details: Sorted CD4+ and CD8+ cells yielded DNA averaging around 3 ug. On average, healthy donors gave 10 million to 14 million reads for CD4+ cells.

Investigators profiled TCR beta VDJ and CDR3 from genomic DNA template. A single record per CDR3 protein comes from TCRdb applying MiXCR to the reads. The table lists about 190,000 distinct CDR3 sequences, around 50% of them singletons. Notes on the study in general: Patients versus controls showed no significant CD8+ Simpson's diversity difference. Roughly 30 was the count of CD8+ CDR3 sequences that patients shared with controls.

With regard to this clonotype: Its antigen is not identified.

The CDR3 totals 12 residues. The V gene's germline CDR1 is LGHNT and CDR2 FRNRAP. The V gene is TRBV12-5, the J gene TRBJ2-5; D gene unclear. Sequences were obtained from sorted CD4+, CD8+, or CD8+CD57+ T cells (not recorded which) from PBMCs. This TCR derives from a human donor in good health, serving as a control. This CDR3 reads CASSRDEETQYF. CDR3 DNA sequence: TGTGCCAGCAGCCGAGACGAAGAGACCCAGTACTTC.